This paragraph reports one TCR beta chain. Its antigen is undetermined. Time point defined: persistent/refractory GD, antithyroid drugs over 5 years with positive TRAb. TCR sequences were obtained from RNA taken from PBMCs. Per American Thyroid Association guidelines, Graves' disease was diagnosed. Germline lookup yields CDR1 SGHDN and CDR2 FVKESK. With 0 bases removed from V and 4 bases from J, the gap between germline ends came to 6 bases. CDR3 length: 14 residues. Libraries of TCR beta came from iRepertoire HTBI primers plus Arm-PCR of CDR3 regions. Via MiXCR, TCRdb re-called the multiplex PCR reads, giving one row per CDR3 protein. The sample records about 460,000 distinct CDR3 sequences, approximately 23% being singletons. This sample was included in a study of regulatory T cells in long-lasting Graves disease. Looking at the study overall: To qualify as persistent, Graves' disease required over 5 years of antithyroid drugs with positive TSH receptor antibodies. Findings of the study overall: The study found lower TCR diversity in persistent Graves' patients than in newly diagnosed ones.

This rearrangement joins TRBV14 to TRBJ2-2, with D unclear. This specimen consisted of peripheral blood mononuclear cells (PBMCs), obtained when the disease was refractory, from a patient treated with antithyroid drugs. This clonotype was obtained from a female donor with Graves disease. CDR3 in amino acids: CASSQDVPTGELFF. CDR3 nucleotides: TGTGCCAGCAGCCAAGACGTTCCCACCGGGGAGCTGTTTTTT.